The present TCR beta chain was sequenced within a study of cytomegalovirus exposure and HLA in healthy donors. The donors comprised healthy bone marrow donors. The PCR employed 60 Vbeta primers together with 13 Jbeta primers. Libraries were prepared by immunoSEQ multiplex PCR; TCRdb keeps only in-frame clonotypes and omits some of them. The sample contains 120,000 to 150,000 clones, roughly 80% of which appear only once. A note on this clone: Its antigen remains unknown. One end of the junction varies from germline; a read error may be responsible.

Whole-study findings and limits: A classifier reportedly called cytomegalovirus status with high sensitivity and specificity. The Asian-associated ancestry cluster reportedly had fewer N-insertions than the roughly 670-donor mean in a later analysis. 87-base-pair reads could not separate some V segments, including TRBV6-2 and TRBV6-3.

The CDR3 runs to 15 residues. Germline CDR1 is LGHNT and CDR2 is FRNRAP. The TCR originated in a man aged 18 to 29 in good health and CMV-seronegative. The sample was PBMCs. The rearrangement links TRBV12-5 to TRBJ2-5; 9 bases are shared with TRBD2. Here the CDR3 DNA reads TGTGCTAGTGGACCGCGGGGGGGCCCAAGAGAGGCCCAGTACTTC. This encodes CASGPRGGPREAQYF. Using reference TRBV12-5 and TRBJ2-5 for the parts outside the CDR3, the full variable domain is DARVTQTPRHKVTEMGQEVTMRCQPILGHNTVFWYRQTMMQGLELLAYFRNRAPLDDSGMPKDRFSAEMPDATLATLKIQPSEPRDSAVYFCASGPRGGPREAQYFGPGTRLLVL.